The next 29 T cell receptor beta chains were all read from a single sample in a study of beta chain features in type 1 diabetes. General study results and limits: Across all four CD4+ subsets, people with type 1 diabetes showed modestly shorter TCRB CDR3s.

These receptors lack a known antigen. The whole isolated RNA underwent reverse transcription, so sequencing captured expressed TCRB transcripts. Repertoires were generated with immunoSEQ multiplex PCR, while TCRdb's copy carries only in-frame clones and drops some. The profile shows about 190,000 clones, about 7.8% of them singletons. Sequenced sample: central memory CD4+ T cells from blood. These receptors all come from a woman aged 40 to 49 with type 1 diabetes.

This clone was picked up a small number of times. The rearrangement uses TRBV2 and TRBJ2-5; 11 nucleotides agree with TRBD2. CDR3 length: 17 amino acids. Germline assignment: CDR1 SNHLY and CDR2 FYNNEI. Unmatched junction bases numbered 14, after V lost 4 bases and J lost 7 bases. The CDR3 sequence: CASSGRGTSGRAGTQYF. The CDR3 DNA sequence: TGTGCCAGCAGTGGGCGCGGGACTAGCGGACGAGCTGGGACCCAGTACTTC. Full variable domain (rest looked up from reference TRBV2 and TRBJ2-5): EPEVTQTPSHQVTQMGQEVILRCVPISNHLYFYWYRQILGQKVEFLVSFYNNEISEKSEIFDDQFSVERPDGSNFTLKIRSTKLEDSAMYFCASSGRGTSGRAGTQYFGPGTRLLVL.

V is TRBV4-1 and J is TRBJ2-3; D is perhaps TRBD2 (6 bases). V lost 6 bases and J lost 1, with 17 bases in between. In germline, CDR1 is MGHRA, CDR2 YSYEKL. There are 16 residues in the CDR3. The CDR3 DNA follows: TGCGCCAGCAGGACGTCGGAGGGCGCGGGCACAGATACGCAGTATTTT. Encoded protein: CASRTSEGAGTDTQYF.

This clone was detected a few times. The CDR3 loop reads CASHRFPKELFF. CDR3 bases: TGTGCCAGCCACAGGTTCCCCAAGGAGCTGTTTTTT. The V and J genes are TRBV6-5 and TRBJ2-2, with a tentative D call TRBD1 (5 bases). The CDR3 has 12 residues. In germline, CDR1 is MNHEY, CDR2 SVGAGI. V was clipped by 8 bases and J by 10 bases, with 14 bases between them.

This clone was recorded a few times. The J gene is TRBJ2-7, the V gene TRBV28, with TRBD1 as a possible D gene (6 bases). Germline V gene data show CDR1 as MDHEN and CDR2 as SYDVKM. The length of the CDR3 is 13 residues. With 2 bases removed from V and 6 bases from J, the gap between germline ends came to 11 bases. This CDR3 is CASSLITGPEQYF. CDR3 nucleotides: TGTGCCAGCAGTTTAATTACAGGGCCCGAGCAGTACTTC.

Ten or more counts support this clone. The rearrangement joins TRBV28 to TRBJ1-2, with a tentative D call TRBD1 (5 bases). Per germline, CDR1 MDHEN and CDR2 SYDVKM. V was pared by 6 bases and J by 8 bases, with 22 bases between. The CDR3 is 15 amino acids. CDR3: CASRTPTGAEEGYTF. CDR3 coding DNA: TGTGCCAGCAGAACACCCACAGGTGCCGAAGAGGGCTACACCTTC.

This clone was found once. The gene calls are TRBV7-3 and TRBJ2-2, with a weak D call TRBD2 (5 bases). The CDR3 sequence is 16 residues long. V lost 2 bases and J 1 base, leaving 11 bases between the germline ends. Looked up from germline, CDR1 is SGHTA and CDR2 is FQGTGA. For the CDR3, the DNA is TGTGCCAGCAGCTTACAGAGCGGAGGGAACACCGGGGAGCTGTTTTTT. Protein product: CASSLQSGGNTGELFF.

Here the CDR3 reads CASSPGQGNYYGYTF. CDR3 nucleotides: TGTGCCAGCAGCCCAGGACAGGGTAATTACTATGGCTACACCTTC. The chain is built from TRBV5-4 and TRBJ1-2, with 8 bases aligning to TRBD1. Per the germline V gene, CDR1 is SGHNT and CDR2 is YYREEE (reference sequence). The CDR3 runs to 15 residues. With V trimmed by 4 bases and J by 3 bases, 8 bases remained unmatched. Filled out from reference TRBV5-4 and TRBJ1-2, the complete variable domain reads ETGVTQSPTHLIKTRGQQVTLRCSSQSGHNTVSWYQQALGQGPQFIFQYYREEENGRGNFPPRFSGLQFPNYSSELNVNALELDDSALYLCASSPGQGNYYGYTFGSGTRLTVV.

This clone came up a few times. The chain combines TRBV15 with TRBJ2-7, with D possibly being TRBD2 (6 bases). The CDR3 is 15 residues long. The germline V gene has CDR1 LNHNV and CDR2 YYDKDF (reference sequence). Trimming pared 5 bases from V and 3 bases from J, leaving 17 bases between. This CDR3 reads CATSPMGGSRYEQYF. The CDR3 nucleotides read TGTGCCACCAGCCCCATGGGAGGAAGCCGCTACGAGCAGTACTTC.

The rearrangement joins TRBV19 to TRBJ2-7, with 7 positions matching TRBD1. The V segment lost 8 bases and the J segment 5 bases; nucleotides outside the gene matches: 12. CDR3 length: 14 amino acids. The germline V gene has CDR1 LNHDA and CDR2 SQIVND (reference sequence). CDR3 in DNA: TGTGCCAGTGATTCGGGACAGTTCGGCAACGAGCAGTACTTC. This sequence encodes CASDSGQFGNEQYF.

This clone was detected only a few times. The chain carries TRBV7-3 and TRBJ1-6; D gene unclear. The CDR3 runs 15 residues. V was cut by 3 bases and J by 10 bases, with 16 bases left in between. CDR1 and CDR2 (germline): SGHTA, FQGTGA. The CDR3 here is CASSLIGSLRSPLHF. The DNA for the CDR3 is TGTGCCAGCAGCTTGATCGGGAGCTTGAGGTCACCCCTCCACTTT.

This chain joins TRBV7-2 and TRBJ2-1, with TRBD1 matching over 8 bases. This CDR3 spans 16 amino acids. Germline values: CDR1 SGHTA, CDR2 FQGNSA. Unmatched junction bases numbered 13, after V lost 4 bases and J lost 8 bases. CDR3 residues: CASSSPDRGNRDEQFF. DNA of the CDR3: TGTGCCAGCAGCTCACCCGACAGGGGTAATAGAGATGAGCAGTTCTTC.

This chain links TRBV28 with TRBJ2-7; possible D gene TRBD2, 6 bases. CDR1 and CDR2 from the germline V gene are MDHEN and SYDVKM. V gave up 6 bases and J gave up 4 bases, with 16 bases separating them. The CDR3 length is 14 residues. The CDR3: CASRRGVGGYEQYF. As DNA, the CDR3 is TGTGCCAGCAGGCGGGGCGTAGGTGGGTACGAGCAGTACTTC.

This clone was counted ten times or more. The chain combines TRBV2 with TRBJ2-3; 8 bases match TRBD1. This CDR3 comprises 16 residues. Germline trimming cut 8 bases from V and 1 base from J; bases unmatched to any gene: 11. The V gene's germline CDR1 is SNHLY and CDR2 FYNNEI. DNA for the CDR3: TGTGCCAGCCACCGGGACAGGAGAGGAGGCACAGATACGCAGTATTTT. Amino acids: CASHRDRRGGTDTQYF.

The V call is TRBV7-3, the J call TRBJ1-2, with 7 bases lining up with TRBD1. V gave up 5 bases and J gave up 5 bases; unmatched junction bases: 11. Germline V CDR1 and CDR2: SGHTA, FQGTGA. The CDR3 extends over 15 amino acids. CDR3 sequence (DNA): TGTGCCAGCAGCGATGGCCCGGGACAGATATATGGCTACACCTTC. Translated: CASSDGPGQIYGYTF.

The V gene is TRBV14, the J gene TRBJ1-6, with D unresolved. This CDR3 comprises 15 residues. Germline loops: CDR1 SGHDN, CDR2 FVKESK. The V end was cut by 4 bases, the J end by 6 bases, with 13 bases between. In DNA form, the CDR3 reads TGTGCCAGCAGCCTCACCGGGTCCCCTAATTCACCCCTCCACTTT. Amino acid sequence: CASSLTGSPNSPLHF.

This clone was picked up a small number of times. V and J are TRBV14 and TRBJ2-7; TRBD1 agrees at 10 bases. The CDR3 is 18 amino acids. J gave up 1 base and V 5 bases, and 14 bases lay outside the gene matches. The germline CDR1 and CDR2 sequences are SGHDN and FVKESK. CDR3 loop: CASSFYRDRGNLSYEQYF. CDR3 coding DNA: TGTGCCAGCAGCTTTTACCGGGACAGGGGTAATTTATCCTACGAGCAGTACTTC.

V usage is TRBV4-2 and J usage is TRBJ2-2, with D unresolved. V lost 1 base, J lost 0 bases, and 3 bases lay in between. CDR1 is LGHNA, CDR2 YNFKEQ, per germline. The length of the CDR3 is 14 residues. This CDR3 is CASSQVTNTGELFF. DNA for the CDR3: TGTGCCAGCAGCCAAGTTACGAACACCGGGGAGCTGTTTTTT.

The rearrangement uses TRBV28 and TRBJ2-2, with 9 bases fitting TRBD1. Unmatched junction bases numbered 13, after V lost 5 bases and J lost 9 bases. This CDR3 contains 16 residues. Germline CDR1 is MDHEN and CDR2 is SYDVKM. The CDR3 here is CASSVPGQGMLRELFF. The CDR3 nucleotides read TGTGCCAGCAGTGTTCCGGGACAGGGTATGCTCAGGGAGCTGTTTTTT.

This chain links TRBV27 with TRBJ2-7, with 7 bases aligning to TRBD2. The germline gives CDR1 MNHEY, CDR2 SMNVEV (reference sequence). The ends lost 2 bases at V and 2 bases at J; junction bases unmatched: 6. The CDR3 loop spans 15 amino acids. The CDR3, as DNA: TGTGCCAGCAGTTTAGGGAGGGAGGTAACCTACGAGCAGTACTTC. Protein product: CASSLGREVTYEQYF.

The chain carries TRBV11-2 and TRBJ2-1, with D possibly TRBD2 on 6 matching bases. Looked up from germline, CDR1 is SGHAT and CDR2 is FQNNGV. CDR3 length equals 16 residues. Trimming cost V 1 base and J 0 bases, with 10 bases left between them. The CDR3 loop reads CASSLGRGNSYNEQFF. Here the CDR3 DNA reads TGTGCCAGCAGCTTAGGACGGGGGAACTCCTACAATGAGCAGTTCTTC.

This chain connects TRBV14 to TRBJ1-2; 7 positions agree with TRBD1. Germline trimming cut 1 base from V and 3 bases from J; bases unmatched to any gene: 5. Germline CDR1 is SGHDN and CDR2 is FVKESK. The CDR3 has 15 amino acids. DNA for the CDR3: TGTGCCAGCAGCCAAGTTGGACAGGATGACTATGGCTACACCTTC. The encoded protein is CASSQVGQDDYGYTF.

CDR3 coding DNA: TGTGCCAGCAGTGGGACAGGGAGAGATACGCAGTATTTT. Translating it yields CASSGTGRDTQYF. This rearrangement joins TRBV27 to TRBJ2-3, with 9 bases aligning to TRBD1. Germline CDR1 reads MNHEY; CDR2 reads SMNVEV (reference sequence). The ends lost 5 bases at V and 5 bases at J; junction bases unmatched: 2. The CDR3 extends over 13 amino acids.

The J gene is TRBJ1-5, the V gene TRBV5-6; D uncertain. CDR1 SGHDT and CDR2 YYEEEE come from the germline V gene. This CDR3 has 14 amino acids. V lost 5 bases to trimming and J lost 2 bases, with 11 bases between them. The CDR3 coding sequence is TGTGCCAGCAGTCCACTTCAGGGCAATCAGCCCCAGCATTTT. As protein: CASSPLQGNQPQHF.

This clone was seen a handful of times. V gene TRBV7-6 combines with J gene TRBJ2-1; no clear D. The CDR3 sequence is 15 residues long. Trimming stripped 5 bases from V and 8 bases from J, with 19 bases between. Germline V gene sequence: CDR1 SGHVS, CDR2 FNYEAQ. The CDR3 DNA reads as TGTGCCAGCAGCGGATCGAAGACTCTCCGTGATGAGCAGTTCTTC. As protein: CASSGSKTLRDEQFF.

Many counts were recorded for this clone. The rearrangement links TRBV5-4 to TRBJ1-4; 7 nucleotides agree with TRBD1. Germline-derived CDR1 and CDR2 are SGHNT and YYREEE (reference sequence). CDR3 length equals 15 residues. V shed 4 bases, J shed 8 bases, and the junction held 11 bases outside the gene matches. Here the CDR3 DNA reads TGTGCCAGCAGCGCTAAGGGGGCCCGCATCGAAAAACTGTTTTTT. Its translation: CASSAKGARIEKLFF. Using reference TRBV5-4 and TRBJ1-4 for the parts outside the CDR3, the full variable domain is ETGVTQSPTHLIKTRGQQVTLRCSSQSGHNTVSWYQQALGQGPQFIFQYYREEENGRGNFPPRFSGLQFPNYSSELNVNALELDDSALYLCASSAKGARIEKLFFGSGTQLSVL.

The chain combines TRBV2 with TRBJ2-7, with D hard to call. Trimming took off 6 bases at V and 1 base at J, with 13 bases between the two ends. The germline V gene has CDR1 SNHLY and CDR2 FYNNEI. The CDR3 runs to 14 residues. CDR3 sequence: CASRPLRESYEQYF. CDR3 DNA sequence: TGTGCCAGCAGGCCCCTGAGAGAGTCCTACGAGCAGTACTTC. Together with reference TRBV2 and TRBJ2-7, the CDR3 gives the full variable domain: EPEVTQTPSHQVTQMGQEVILRCVPISNHLYFYWYRQILGQKVEFLVSFYNNEISEKSEIFDDQFSVERPDGSNFTLKIRSTKLEDSAMYFCASRPLRESYEQYFGPGTRLTVT.

The J gene is TRBJ1-6, the V gene TRBV7-2; 8 positions agree with TRBD1. With 0 bases clipped from V and 7 bases from J, the junction kept 2 bases outside the gene matches. Germline lookup yields CDR1 SGHTA and CDR2 FQGNSA. The CDR3 runs to 15 residues. In DNA, the CDR3 is TGTGCCAGCAGCTTAGCTGGGACAGGAAATTCACCCCTCCACTTT. Its translation is CASSLAGTGNSPLHF.

The chain links TRBV7-9 to TRBJ2-5; TRBD2 agrees at 13 bases. CDR1 and CDR2 (germline): SEHNR, FQNEAQ (reference sequence). The CDR3 spans 13 residues. Losses at the gene ends were 11 bases for V and 7 bases for J; bases not matched to a gene: 7. The CDR3 here is CAGLAGELGTQYF. In nucleotides, the CDR3 is TGTGCCGGACTAGCGGGGGAGCTGGGGACCCAGTACTTC.

The chain uses TRBV28 and TRBJ2-7; 8 bases map to TRBD1. Germline CDR1 and CDR2: MDHEN and SYDVKM. CDR3 length: 16 amino acids. Trimming removed 6 bases from V and 6 bases from J; junction bases left unmatched: 16. CDR3 nucleotides: TGTGCCAGCAGCCCCCCGGACAGGGACGGGGCAGGCGAGCAGTACTTC. It is translated as CASSPPDRDGAGEQYF.